This entry concerns a single T cell receptor (beta chain). What it recognizes is unknown. Germline lookup yields CDR1 MNHEY and CDR2 SVGAGI. The CDR3 covers 15 residues. Trimming pared 10 bases from V and 1 base from J, leaving 18 bases between. The entry originates in a study of shared clonotypes between healthy human individuals. Whole-study context: Aged 18 to 49, the donors were two women and a few men. CD4 naive and CD4 memory each took three plates per donor, while CD8 naive took two and CD8 memory one.

Study-wide results and limits: Sorted-subset samples were not fully sequenced, rarefaction indicated. Generation of non-shared clonotypes was less probable than generation of clonotypes shared by all four donors.

The protocol was immunoSEQ multiplex PCR, while the TCRdb copy is restricted to in-frame clones and leaves out a portion. The data show about 2 million clones, just under 95% seen once. CD45RO-negative, CCR7-selected cells formed the naive CD8 fraction, which excluded terminally differentiated effector memory CD45RA+ cells. The TCR sequence derives from a young man in good health. Sequenced: naive CD8+ T cells sorted from blood. The chain employs TRBV6-5 and TRBJ2-3; D call uncertain. Here the CDR3 reads CATTHENLGTDTQYF. DNA for the CDR3: TGTGCCACCACTCACGAAAACCTGGGCACAGATACGCAGTATTTT.